This is a list of T cell receptor beta chains from one sample in a study of T cell responses to AZD1222 COVID-19 vaccine. Assay: immunoSEQ multiplex PCR; the TCRdb copy retains only in-frame clones and omits some. Here the sample spans some 150,000 clones, just over 90% being singletons. The sample was peripheral blood, taken on day 0 of AZD1222 vaccination. All receptors come from an adult in good health. The CDR3 runs from the conserved cysteine through the conserved F or W. Fields, in order: J gene, D gene, V gene, clone size, CDR3 DNA, CDR3 protein. A D gene is named only where the DNA matches it firmly. A row's size may be missing; if present it is once, few, many or a size class.

>TRBJ2-3|TRBD2|TRBV29-1|.
TGCAGCGTTGGGGGATTAGCGGGAGTTACAGATACGCAGTATTTT
CSVGGLAGVTDTQYF
>TRBJ2-7|.|TRBV2|.
TGTGCCAGCAGTCCTGGGCCTTCCTACGAGCAGTACTTC
CASSPGPSYEQYF
>TRBJ2-7|.|TRBV6-5|.
TGTGCCGGCTCCGGGACGTGGTACGAGCAGTACTTC
CAGSGTWYEQYF
>TRBJ1-2|.|TRBV10-3|few
TGTGCCATCAGTGAGGGTAACTATGGCTACACCTTC
CAISEGNYGYTF
>TRBJ2-1|.|TRBV10-1|.
TGCGCCAGCAGTGAGAGGGCTAACTACAATGAGCAGTTCTTC
CASSERANYNEQFF
>TRBJ2-5|.|TRBV15|.
TGTGCCACCAGCAGAGATCGAGGGGAAGCAGAGACCCAGTACTTC
CATSRDRGEAETQYF
>TRBJ1-5|TRBD1|TRBV6-5|.
TGTGCCAGCAGGGGGACAGGGGGCTTGAATCAGCCCCAGCATTTT
CASRGTGGLNQPQHF
>TRBJ1-1|TRBD1|TRBV18|.
TGTGCCAGCTCACCCCTGTTAACAGGGGGCGGGGGAAACACTGAAGCTTTCTTT
CASSPLLTGGGGNTEAFF
>TRBJ2-1|.|TRBV12-3/TRBV12-4|once
TGTGCCACCAGTCCTAGCTCCTACAATGAGCAGTTCTTC
CATSPSSYNEQFF
>TRBJ2-7|.|TRBV5-4|.
TGTGCCAGCAGCTTGCAGACAGGAGAAATCTACGAGCAGTACTTC
CASSLQTGEIYEQYF
>TRBJ1-4|.|TRBV6-6|once
TGTGCCAGCAGTCCCGCTTGGAGGGGGGATGAAAAACTGTTTTTT
CASSPAWRGDEKLFF
>TRBJ2-1|TRBD2|TRBV3-1/TRBV3-2|once
TGTGCCAGCAGCCCCCGTAGACTAGCGGGACCCGAGCAGTTCTTC
CASSPRRLAGPEQFF
>TRBJ2-3|.|TRBV3-1/TRBV3-2|.
TGTGCCAGCAGGCCCGGGACAACTAGCACAGATACGCAGTATTTT
CASRPGTTSTDTQYF
>TRBJ2-3|.|TRBV5-4|.
TGTGCCAGCAGCGAGCGGGACAAGGGTACAGATACGCAGTATTTT
CASSERDKGTDTQYF
>TRBJ2-2|.|TRBV19|.
TGTGCCAGTAGTATACAGGGGAACACCGGGGAGCTGTTTTTT
CASSIQGNTGELFF
>TRBJ2-2|.|TRBV6-4|.
TGTGCCAGCAGTGGTCAACGGGCAGGGGAGCTGTTTTTT
CASSGQRAGELFF
>TRBJ2-3|.|TRBV5-4|.
TGTGCCAGCAGCCAGGGCTGGGCGACAGATACGCAGTATTTT
CASSQGWATDTQYF
>TRBJ1-1|.|TRBV19|once
TGTGCCAGTAGTATAGATCGGCGTATTGAAGCTTTCTTT
CASSIDRRIEAFF
>TRBJ2-3|.|TRBV7-9|once
TGTGCCGGGGGAGACCGTAGCACAGATACGCAGTATTTT
CAGGDRSTDTQYF
>TRBJ1-3|.|TRBV7-9|.
TGTGCCAGCAGCCAAACTACAGGGCTCTCTGGAAACACCATATATTTT
CASSQTTGLSGNTIYF
>TRBJ1-4|.|TRBV27|.
TGTGCCAGCACCCAATTGGGAACTAATGAAAAACTGTTTTTT
CASTQLGTNEKLFF
>TRBJ2-7|.|TRBV6-5|once
TGTGCCAGCCTCCCTAAAGGGGGTTCCTACGAGCAGTACTTC
CASLPKGGSYEQYF
>TRBJ2-1|TRBD2|TRBV7-6|.
TGTGCCAGCAGCTTAGCAGAGGGACTACCCTACAATGAGCAGTTCTTC
CASSLAEGLPYNEQFF
>TRBJ1-2|.|TRBV2|.
TGTGCCAGCAGTCCCGACAGCAACTATGGCTACACCTTC
CASSPDSNYGYTF
>TRBJ1-6|TRBD1|TRBV18|.
TGTGCCAGCTCAACGGACAGGGGAGGATCCTATAATTCACCCCTCCACTTT
CASSTDRGGSYNSPLHF
>TRBJ1-2|TRBD1|TRBV12-3/TRBV12-4|.
TGTGCCAGCAAGACAGGGGTGGATGGCTACACCTTC
CASKTGVDGYTF
>TRBJ2-7|.|TRBV19|.
TGTGCCAGTAGTATGGGTTGGGAAAGCTCCTACGAGCAGTACTTC
CASSMGWESSYEQYF
>TRBJ1-5|TRBD1|TRBV15|.
TGTGCCACCAGCAGAGATGGACAGGTTTATAGCAATCAGCCCCAGCATTTT
CATSRDGQVYSNQPQHF
>TRBJ1-1|.|TRBV4-1|.
TGCGCCAGCAGCCCAGGGACGGGGAACACTGAAGCTTTCTTT
CASSPGTGNTEAFF
>TRBJ1-1|.|TRBV18|.
TGTGCCAGCTCCGAGACCAACGGGAACACTGAAGCTTTCTTT
CASSETNGNTEAFF
>TRBJ2-1|TRBD2|TRBV27|.
TGTGCCAGCAGCGTTACGATAGCGGGAGGGGTCAATGAGCAGTTCTTC
CASSVTIAGGVNEQFF
>TRBJ2-7|.|TRBV2|.
TGTGCCAGCACCGGGAATGGATACGAGCAGTACTTC
CASTGNGYEQYF
>TRBJ2-4|.|TRBV25-1|.
TGTGCCAGCAGTGCAGGGAACATTCAGTACTTC
CASSAGNIQYF
>TRBJ1-5|.|TRBV29-1|.
TGCAGCGTTGTAGTAACAGGGAATCAGCCCCAGCATTTT
CSVVVTGNQPQHF
>TRBJ2-7|.|TRBV6-6|.
TGTGCCAGCAGTTCAGCGAGCTACGAGCAGTACTTC
CASSSASYEQYF
>TRBJ1-1|.|TRBV28|once
TGTGCCAGCAGTTTGGGGATTGGGGCGTCGGCAGCTTTCTTT
CASSLGIGASAAFF
>TRBJ1-1|.|TRBV3-1/TRBV3-2|.
TGTGCCAGCAGCCAAGGACCTGAAGCTTTCTTT
CASSQGPEAFF
>TRBJ1-1|.|TRBV9|.
TGTGCCAGCAGCGAGATACAGGGAAGAGGCACTGAAGCTTTCTTT
CASSEIQGRGTEAFF
>TRBJ1-6|TRBD1|TRBV11-2|.
TGTGCCAGCAGTGGGACAGCTAATTCACCCCTCCACTTT
CASSGTANSPLHF
>TRBJ1-5|TRBD1|TRBV6-5|.
TGTGCCAGCAGGGAGACAGGGGGAGGTCAGCCCCAGCATTTT
CASRETGGGQPQHF
>TRBJ1-5|TRBD1|TRBV5-6|.
TGTGCCAGCAGCTCCCGGACAGGAGTCCAGCCCCAGCATTTT
CASSSRTGVQPQHF
>TRBJ2-1|.|TRBV28|.
TGTGCCAGCATAAAGCCGGGAGTTAATGAGCAGTTCTTC
CASIKPGVNEQFF
>TRBJ1-4|TRBD1|TRBV28|.
TGTGCCAGCAGTTCCCCGGGACAGGGACCTAATGAAAAACTGTTTTTT
CASSSPGQGPNEKLFF
>TRBJ1-4|.|TRBV5-1|.
TGCGCCAGCAGCTTTGGGGGACGGACTAATGAAAAACTGTTTTTT
CASSFGGRTNEKLFF
>TRBJ1-2|TRBD1|TRBV27|.
TGTGCCAGCACCGCAGGGGGCTTAAACTATGGCTACACCTTC
CASTAGGLNYGYTF
>TRBJ1-1|.|TRBV10-2|.
TGCGCCAGCAGTGAGGTCCCTGACACTGAAGCTTTCTTT
CASSEVPDTEAFF
>TRBJ1-3|.|TRBV6-1|.
TGTGCCAGCAGTGAAGCGCACAGGGTGGGCGGAAACACCATATATTTT
CASSEAHRVGGNTIYF
>TRBJ1-5|TRBD1|TRBV10-3|.
TGTGCCATCAGTGCCGACAGGGATGGGCCCCAGCATTTT
CAISADRDGPQHF
>TRBJ2-2|.|TRBV15|.
TGTGCCACCAGCAGTCTGACCAACACCGGGGAGCTGTTTTTT
CATSSLTNTGELFF
>TRBJ1-5|.|TRBV23-1|.
TGCGCCAGCAGTCAAATCGGGGGGAGTATTGGCAATCAGCCCCAGCATTTT
CASSQIGGSIGNQPQHF
>TRBJ2-7|.|TRBV19|.
TGTGCCAGTAGTATCGTCGGGAGTTTCTCCTACGAGCAGTACTTC
CASSIVGSFSYEQYF
>TRBJ2-7|TRBD2|TRBV27|.
TGTGCCAGCAGTCCGGGAGGGCCACGTCCGGGCTCCTACGAGCAGTACTTC
CASSPGGPRPGSYEQYF